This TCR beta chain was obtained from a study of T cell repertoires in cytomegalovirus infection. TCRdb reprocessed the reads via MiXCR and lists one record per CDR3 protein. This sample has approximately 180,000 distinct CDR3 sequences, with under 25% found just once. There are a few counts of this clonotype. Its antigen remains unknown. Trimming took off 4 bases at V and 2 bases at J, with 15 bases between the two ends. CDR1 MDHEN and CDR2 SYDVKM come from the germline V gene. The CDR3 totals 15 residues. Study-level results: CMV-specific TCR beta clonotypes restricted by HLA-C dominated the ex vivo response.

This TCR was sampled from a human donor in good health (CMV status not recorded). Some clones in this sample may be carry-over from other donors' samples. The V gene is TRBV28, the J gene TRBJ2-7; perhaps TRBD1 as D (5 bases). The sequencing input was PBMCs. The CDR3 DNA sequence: TGTGCCAGCAGTTCTCAGGGAAGGTTTCCCTACGAGCAGTACTTC. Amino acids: CASSSQGRFPYEQYF.